This T cell receptor (beta chain) was captured in a study of shared clonotypes between healthy human individuals. Broader study findings: Inspection by rarefaction showed sorted-subset sequencing to be incomplete despite large depth.

Germline CDR1 reads SGHRS; CDR2 reads YFSETQ. Trimming took 0 bases from V and 5 from J, leaving 11 bases between them. The CDR3 consists of 14 residues. On sorted subsets, replicate PCRs used approximately 190 ng DNA, or tens of thousands of T cell genomes. As handled by the study authors: Filtering differed for immunoSEQ, which gave only junction sequences without quality scores. Using immunoSEQ multiplex PCR, the repertoire was profiled, and TCRdb retains in-frame clones only, with some absent. V and J calls and clone size are those listed in that table; D and trimming were worked out from the DNA. Altogether roughly 2 million clones are present, nearly 97% being singletons, with the ten largest covering about 0.13%. As for this clone: Its antigen remains unknown.

Sample: naive CD4+ T cells sorted from blood. Subset here: CD45RA+ positively selected. This chain uses TRBV5-1 with TRBJ1-1; no reliable D call. This receptor was obtained from a man aged 18 to 29 in good health. The CDR3 here is CASSLGAKGTEAFF. The CDR3 nucleotides read TGCGCCAGCAGCTTGGGGGCTAAGGGTACTGAAGCTTTCTTT.